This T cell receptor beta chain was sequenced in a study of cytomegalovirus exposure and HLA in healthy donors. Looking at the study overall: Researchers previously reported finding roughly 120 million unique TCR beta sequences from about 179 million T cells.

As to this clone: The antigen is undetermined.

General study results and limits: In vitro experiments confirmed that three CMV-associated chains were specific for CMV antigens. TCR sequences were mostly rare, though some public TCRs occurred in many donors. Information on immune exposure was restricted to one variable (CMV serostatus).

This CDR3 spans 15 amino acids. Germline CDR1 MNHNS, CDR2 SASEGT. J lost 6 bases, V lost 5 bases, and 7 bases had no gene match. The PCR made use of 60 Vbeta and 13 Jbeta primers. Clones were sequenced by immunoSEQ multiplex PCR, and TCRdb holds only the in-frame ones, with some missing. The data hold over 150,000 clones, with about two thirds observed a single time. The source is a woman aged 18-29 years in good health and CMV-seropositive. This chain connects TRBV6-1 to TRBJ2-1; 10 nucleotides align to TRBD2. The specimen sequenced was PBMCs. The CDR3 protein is CASSPRLAGSNEQFF. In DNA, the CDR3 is TGTGCCAGCAGTCCCCGACTAGCGGGTTCCAATGAGCAGTTCTTC.